These 28 T cell receptor beta chains were sequenced from one sample in a study of blood T cell repertoires in COVID-19. Clones were read by immunoSEQ multiplex PCR, and TCRdb kept only the in-frame ones, dropping some. The top ten clones hold around 2.9% of a sample with 210,000 or so clones, around nine tenths of them seen once. The source material was peripheral blood. Source of these receptors: a woman aged 55-69 years with acute or convalescent COVID-19.

The count of this clone is one. The chain joins TRBV19 to TRBJ2-6; D is perhaps TRBD1 (5 bases). The CDR3 runs to 15 residues. With 5 bases removed from V and 2 bases from J, the gap between germline ends came to 10 bases. CDR1 LNHDA and CDR2 SQIVND come from the germline V gene (reference sequence). CDR3 DNA: TGTGCCAGTAGTGAGCAGGGAACTGGGGCCAACGTCCTGACTTTC. It translates to CASSEQGTGANVLTF.

V gene TRBV7-8 combines with J gene TRBJ1-4; D may be TRBD1 (5 bases). The V gene's germline CDR1 is SGHVS and CDR2 FQNEAQ. V was pared by 0 bases and J by 4 bases, with 6 bases between. The CDR3 runs to 14 residues. The CDR3 here is CASSLAGLNEKLFF. The CDR3 region has the DNA TGTGCCAGCAGCTTAGCGGGGCTTAATGAAAAACTGTTTTTT.

The genes are TRBV7-3 and TRBJ1-1; the D is unclear. Germline V gene data show CDR1 as SGHTA and CDR2 as FQGTGA. The CDR3 is made up of 13 amino acids. V was pared by 1 base and J by 4 bases, with 7 bases between. The CDR3 DNA is TGTGCCAGCAGCTTAAGCCCGAGCACTGAAGCTTTCTTT. Translating it yields CASSLSPSTEAFF.

The V call is TRBV4-2, the J call TRBJ2-1, with D possibly matching TRBD2 (5 bases). V lost 1 base and J 0 bases, leaving 13 bases between the germline ends. This CDR3 contains 17 residues. Germline loops: CDR1 LGHNA, CDR2 YNFKEQ. Written as DNA, the CDR3 is TGTGCCAGCAGCCAAGTTCTTACGGGAAGCTCCTACAATGAGCAGTTCTTC. It codes for CASSQVLTGSSYNEQFF.

This clone was recorded a few times. The J gene is TRBJ1-2, the V gene TRBV5-4; D is perhaps TRBD1 (6 bases). The CDR3 length is 17 residues. CDR1 and CDR2 from the germline V gene are SGHNT and YYREEE (reference sequence). Trimming took 4 bases from V and 0 from J, leaving 19 bases between them. The CDR3 region is CASSPRGGPTSNYGYTF. The DNA for the CDR3 is TGTGCCAGCAGCCCCCGGGGGGGGCCCACGTCTAACTATGGCTACACCTTC.

The CDR3 here is CASSLQGTEAFF. DNA of the CDR3: TGTGCCAGCAGCTTACAGGGGACTGAAGCTTTCTTT. V gene TRBV5-4 combines with J gene TRBJ1-1; 7 bases align to TRBD1. Germline CDR1 is SGHNT and CDR2 is YYREEE (reference sequence). The CDR3 consists of 12 residues. J gave up 5 bases and V 2 bases, and 0 bases lay outside the gene matches.

The chain employs TRBV25-1 and TRBJ1-1, with 9 bases that match TRBD1. The CDR3 sequence is 14 residues long. CDR1 MGHDK and CDR2 SYGVNS come from the germline V gene. Germline trimming cut 5 bases from V and 0 bases from J; bases unmatched to any gene: 1. The CDR3 coding sequence is TGTGCCAGCAGTTGGACAGGGGTGAACACTGAAGCTTTCTTT. It is translated as CASSWTGVNTEAFF.

The chain carries TRBV3-1 (or the pseudogene TRBV3-2) and TRBJ2-1; possible D gene TRBD2, 5 bases. Trimming removed 4 bases at V and 10 bases at J, with 14 bases between. This CDR3 is 13 amino acids long. Germline V lookup: CDR1 LGHDT, CDR2 YNNKEL (reference sequence). The CDR3 region is CASSLGSGFEQFF. The CDR3 bases are TGTGCCAGCAGCCTAGGGTCGGGATTCGAGCAGTTCTTC.

This clone was counted once. The chain couples TRBV6-6 to TRBJ1-5; TRBD1 might be the D (5 bases). V lost 6 bases and J 7 bases, leaving 16 bases between the germline ends. CDR1 and CDR2 from the germline V gene are MNHNY and SVGAGI (reference sequence). This CDR3 has 14 residues. This chain's CDR3 is CASRDERRGQPQHF. The CDR3 DNA follows: TGTGCCAGCAGGGACGAGAGGAGGGGCCAGCCCCAGCATTTT.

This sequence joins TRBV6-5 and TRBJ2-1; D gene ambiguous. CDR1 and CDR2 from the germline V gene are MNHEY and SVGAGI. This CDR3 contains 16 residues. The V gene lost 0 bases and the J gene lost 7 bases, with 16 bases spanning the gap. The CDR3 sequence is CASSYSTIPLANEQFF. For the CDR3, the DNA is TGTGCCAGCAGTTACTCGACAATCCCGCTTGCAAATGAGCAGTTCTTC.

This chain uses TRBV19 with TRBJ1-2; D not certain. V was pared by 1 base and J by 6 bases, with 12 bases between. The CDR3 has 14 amino acids. Germline V lookup: CDR1 LNHDA, CDR2 SQIVND (reference sequence). Here the CDR3 reads CASSIVASVHGYTF. The CDR3 nucleotides are TGTGCCAGTAGTATAGTAGCGTCGGTCCATGGCTACACCTTC.

The chain combines TRBV11-2 with TRBJ1-4, with D possibly TRBD1 on 6 matching bases. V lost 5 bases, J lost 1 base, and 14 bases lay in between. Looked up from germline, CDR1 is SGHAT and CDR2 is FQNNGV. CDR3 length: 16 amino acids. The CDR3 protein is CASSLRDTQTNEKLFF. The CDR3 DNA reads TGTGCCAGCAGCCTCCGGGACACTCAAACTAATGAAAAACTGTTTTTT.

J is TRBJ1-4 and V is TRBV6-1; 9 nucleotides align to TRBD1. The V gene end was trimmed by 0 bases and the J gene end by 7 bases; junction bases not matched to a gene: 3. In germline, CDR1 is MNHNS, CDR2 SASEGT. The CDR3 contains 15 residues. This CDR3 reads CASSEAGQGLEKLFF. CDR3 DNA sequence: TGTGCCAGCAGTGAAGCGGGACAGGGTCTTGAAAAACTGTTTTTT.

The gene calls are TRBV7-6 and TRBJ1-4, with D perhaps TRBD1 (5 bases). The CDR3 length is 12 residues. From germline, CDR1 is SGHVS and CDR2 FNYEAQ. Trimming pared 7 bases from V and 16 bases from J, leaving 19 bases between. CDR3 sequence: CASNFRGIEGFF. In DNA form, the CDR3 reads TGTGCCAGCAACTTTAGGGGTATTGAAGGGTTTTTT.

The rearrangement uses TRBV28 and TRBJ1-2, with D unclear. Germline V gene data show CDR1 as MDHEN and CDR2 as SYDVKM. The V end lost 6 bases, the J end lost 0 bases, and 11 bases lay between the germline ends. The CDR3 runs to 14 residues. The DNA of the CDR3 is TGTGCCAGCAGAATTTTGGCCACTAACTATGGCTACACCTTC. Amino acids: CASRILATNYGYTF.

This chain uses TRBV3-1 (or the pseudogene TRBV3-2) with TRBJ1-2; 8 nucleotides line up with TRBD1. Germline CDR1 is LGHDT and CDR2 is YNNKEL (reference sequence). CDR3 length: 14 residues. J lost 7 bases, V lost 2 bases, and 6 bases had no gene match. CDR3 nucleotides: TGTGCCAGCAGCCAACTCACAGGGGGTGGTGGCTACACCTTC. The encoded protein is CASSQLTGGGGYTF.

This rearrangement joins TRBV15 to TRBJ1-6; D ambiguous. The V gene lost 2 bases and the J gene lost 10 bases, with 15 bases spanning the gap. Germline CDR1 LNHNV, CDR2 YYDKDF (reference sequence). The CDR3 runs 15 residues. The CDR3 DNA reads TGTGCCACCAGCAGATCGGAGCTCCTCAGCTCACCCCTCCACTTT. This encodes CATSRSELLSSPLHF.

A few counts support this clone. V is TRBV12-3 or TRBV12-4 and J is TRBJ2-1; D might be TRBD1 (6 bases). V lost 6 bases, J lost 15 bases, and 21 bases lay in between. This CDR3 region has 13 residues. The CDR3 reads CASSQTGTPNGFF. The CDR3 nucleotides read TGTGCCAGCAGCCAAACCGGGACACCGAACGGGTTCTTC.

This chain uses TRBV2 with TRBJ1-6; 8 bases fit TRBD1. The CDR3 consists of 16 residues. Germline CDR1 and CDR2: SNHLY and FYNNEI. Trimming at V came to 3 bases and at J to 3 bases, leaving 4 bases not matched to a gene. CDR3 coding DNA: TGTGCCAGCAGTGATCGACAGGGGTTCTATAATTCACCCCTCCACTTT. Amino acid sequence: CASSDRQGFYNSPLHF.

The chain carries TRBV4-2 and TRBJ2-1, with a possible D match to TRBD1 (6 bases). This CDR3 contains 13 residues. Deletions cut 0 bases from V and 8 bases from J, with 8 bases between. The germline CDR1 and CDR2 sequences are LGHNA and YNFKEQ. The CDR3 DNA reads as TGTGCCAGCAGCCAAGAGTACAGGGATGAGCAGTTCTTC. Translated: CASSQEYRDEQFF.

This chain uses TRBV25-1 with TRBJ1-2, with 7 bases that match TRBD1. The CDR3 contains 13 residues. V trimming: 5 bases; J trimming: 7 bases; junction bases outside the gene matches: 7. The germline CDR1 and CDR2 sequences are MGHDK and SYGVNS. The CDR3 DNA follows: TGTGCCAGCAGTAGCCCGGACAGGCGTGGCTACACCTTC. It yields the protein CASSSPDRRGYTF.

The V call is TRBV6-2 or TRBV6-3, the J call TRBJ1-2; 9 positions match TRBD1. V trimming: 5 bases; J trimming: 4 bases; junction bases outside the gene matches: 8. The CDR3 is 15 residues long. Germline loops: CDR1 MNHEY, CDR2 SVGEGT. CDR3 coding DNA: TGTGCCAGCAGTCTACCCGGACAGGGGATCTATGGCTACACCTTC. Its protein product is CASSLPGQGIYGYTF.

The V gene is TRBV19, the J gene TRBJ1-3; D is ambiguous. V was shortened by 5 bases and J by 0 bases, with 11 bases between the two germline ends. This CDR3 has 15 residues. The germline gives CDR1 LNHDA, CDR2 SQIVND (reference sequence). For the CDR3, the DNA is TGTGCCAGTAGTTATATGCGAGCCTCTGGAAACACCATATATTTT. Amino acid sequence: CASSYMRASGNTIYF. The variable domain in full, completed from reference TRBV19 and TRBJ1-3, reads DGGITQSPKYLFRKEGQNVTLSCEQNLNHDAMYWYRQDPGQGLRLIYYSQIVNDFQKGDIAEGYSVSREKKESFPLTVTSAQKNPTAFYLCASSYMRASGNTIYFGEGSWLTVV.

The genes are TRBV5-6 and TRBJ1-4, with 9 nucleotides matching TRBD1. Trimming removed 3 bases from V and 5 bases from J; junction bases left unmatched: 5. The germline V gene encodes CDR1 SGHDT and CDR2 YYEEEE. This CDR3 comprises 15 residues. CDR3 sequence (DNA): TGTGCCAGCAGCTGGACAGGGGTCTCGAATGAAAAACTGTTTTTT. Its translation: CASSWTGVSNEKLFF.

The CDR3 nucleotides read TGCGCCAGCAGCTTGACGTTAGCGCGGAACACCGGGGAGCTGTTTTTT. It translates to CASSLTLARNTGELFF. V is TRBV5-1 and J is TRBJ2-2; tentatively, D is TRBD2 (5 bases). V gave up 1 base and J gave up 1 base, with 11 bases separating them. Per the germline V gene, CDR1 is SGHRS and CDR2 is YFSETQ. This CDR3 contains 16 residues.

The rearrangement uses TRBV6-1 and TRBJ2-7, with D tentatively TRBD1 (5 bases). V was cut by 2 bases and J by 0 bases, with 8 bases left in between. The CDR3 extends over 14 amino acids. CDR1 is MNHNS, CDR2 SASEGT, per germline. The CDR3: CASSESDSSYEQYF. CDR3 coding DNA: TGTGCCAGCAGTGAAAGTGACAGCTCCTACGAGCAGTACTTC.

This clone was seen a single time. The rearrangement joins TRBV7-2 to TRBJ2-7; TRBD2 might be the D (5 bases). V lost 8 bases and J 4 bases, leaving 18 bases between the germline ends. CDR1 SGHTA and CDR2 FQGNSA come from the germline V gene. The CDR3 totals 14 residues. In DNA, the CDR3 is TGTGCCAGCGGACTGAGCGAAGGGCCGTACGAGCAGTACTTC. Amino acids: CASGLSEGPYEQYF.

This chain joins TRBV6-5 and TRBJ2-2, with 11 bases aligning to TRBD2. Germline V lookup: CDR1 MNHEY, CDR2 SVGAGI. V was clipped by 6 bases and J by 4 bases; unmatched bases: 4. The CDR3 sequence is 15 residues long. CDR3 amino acids: CASSGGLAVTGELFF. CDR3 in DNA: TGTGCCAGCAGCGGGGGACTAGCGGTCACCGGGGAGCTGTTTTTT.